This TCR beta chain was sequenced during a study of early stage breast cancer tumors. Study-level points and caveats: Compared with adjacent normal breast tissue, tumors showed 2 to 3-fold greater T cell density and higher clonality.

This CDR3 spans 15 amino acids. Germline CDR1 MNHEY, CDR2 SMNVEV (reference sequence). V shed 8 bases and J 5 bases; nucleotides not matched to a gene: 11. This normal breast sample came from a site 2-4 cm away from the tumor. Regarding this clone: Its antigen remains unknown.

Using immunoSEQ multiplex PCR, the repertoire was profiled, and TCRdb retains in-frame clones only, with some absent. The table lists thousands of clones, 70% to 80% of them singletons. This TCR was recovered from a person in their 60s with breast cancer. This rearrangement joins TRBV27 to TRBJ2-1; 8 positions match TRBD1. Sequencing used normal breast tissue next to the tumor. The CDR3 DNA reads TGTGCCAGCGGGGGCTCAGACAGGGGTGACAATGAGCAGTTCTTC. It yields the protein CASGGSDRGDNEQFF.